Here is one TCR beta chain with its context. Its antigen is not identified. This sample is part of a study of T cells after yellow fever vaccination. The wider study: When fractions had low cell numbers, they were prepared with SMART-Seq v4 Ultra Low Input.

Trimming took 5 bases from V and 6 from J, leaving 20 bases between them. CDR1 and CDR2 (germline): MNHEY, SVGAGI. The CDR3 runs to 15 residues. Broader study findings: The study noted that FACS-sorted repertoires could contain abundant clonotypes contaminating from the bulk population. Clones from primary vaccination mostly reappeared after the booster (about 97% CD4, approximately 91% CD8).

In making TCR cDNA, 5'RACE template switching added a universal primer site and UMIs to it. TCRdb re-called the 5' RACE reads with MiXCR, one entry per CDR3 protein. The repertoire holds approximately 450,000 distinct CDR3 sequences, with 18% as singletons. The chain carries TRBV6-5 and TRBJ2-7; tentatively, D is TRBD1 (7 bases). Sequenced material: PBMCs, taken before the yellow fever booster vaccination. The receptor's source is a man aged 18 to 35 who received the YFV17D yellow fever vaccine. The chain's CDR3 is CASSLSRAGGSEQYF. Written as DNA, the CDR3 is TGTGCCAGCAGTCTATCCCGGGCAGGGGGGAGCGAGCAGTACTTC.